In this sample, the clone carrying this TCR beta chain turned up many times. Its target is unknown. The junction departs from germline at one end; a sequencing error may be responsible. Certain patients were not enrolled. These were patients with other autoimmune diseases, uncontrolled infections, pregnancy or lactation. The source of the sample is a study of Graves' ophthalmopathy and Graves' hyperthyroidism. Study observations and caveats: It was with 65% to 71% sensitivity and about 72% specificity that the model predicted ophthalmopathy progression.

CDR1 and CDR2 from the germline V gene are SGHRS and YFSETQ. The CDR3 is 15 amino acids. Beta-chain TCR CDR3 regions were amplified from RNA transcripts. Following a first-round RT-PCR that used HTBI primers, a second-round multiplex PCR was carried out. TCRdb reprocessed the multiplex PCR reads with MiXCR, giving one entry per CDR3 protein. The profile covers some 520,000 distinct CDR3 sequences, with around an eighth appearing a single time and around 9.8% taken by the ten largest. The chain couples TRBV5-1 to TRBJ1-5; 9 bases align to TRBD1. Sequencing was performed on blood. The origin of this receptor is a woman aged 25 to 39 with Graves' ophthalmopathy. CDR3 sequence (DNA): TGTGCCAGCAGTCCCGGGACAGGGAGCAATCAGCCCCAGCATTTT. It is translated as CASSPGTGSNQPQHF.